The 9 T cell receptor beta chains listed next were all sequenced from one sample in a study of T cell responses to AZD1222 COVID-19 vaccine. Using immunoSEQ multiplex PCR, the repertoire was profiled, and TCRdb retains in-frame clones only, with some absent. This table holds 130,000 to 150,000 clones, about 86% found once. The starting material was peripheral blood, obtained 28 days after the second AZD1222 dose. The receptors here all came from an adult who received the AZD1222 COVID-19 vaccine.

The V and J genes are TRBV5-1 and TRBJ2-3; 11 nucleotides agree with TRBD2. Germline V CDR1 and CDR2: SGHRS, YFSETQ. The CDR3 sequence is 16 residues long. With V trimmed by 4 bases and J by 4 bases, 8 bases remained unmatched. CDR3 sequence: CASSRPLAGVSDTQYF. In DNA form, the CDR3 reads TGCGCCAGCAGCCGACCACTAGCGGGAGTCTCAGATACGCAGTATTTT.

This clone has only a few counts. The chain combines TRBV7-8 with TRBJ1-2; D is ambiguous. The V and J ends lost 0 bases and 4 bases respectively, with 6 bases between them. CDR1 is SGHVS, CDR2 FQNEAQ, per germline. CDR3 length: 13 amino acids. The CDR3 reads CASSLAAFYGYTF. The CDR3 bases are TGTGCCAGCAGCTTAGCGGCCTTCTATGGCTACACCTTC.

The rearrangement links TRBV4-1 to TRBJ2-7, with 8 bases identical to TRBD2. J lost 4 bases, V lost 8 bases, and 22 bases had no gene match. This CDR3 is built from 18 residues. Germline lookup yields CDR1 MGHRA and CDR2 YSYEKL. Here the CDR3 DNA reads TGCGCCAGCTGTTTGTCGGTAAGCGGGGGATCCTTACCATACGAGCAGTACTTC. As protein: CASCLSVSGGSLPYEQYF.

The chain links TRBV10-2 to TRBJ2-3; TRBD2 matches 11 bases. The CDR3 spans 18 residues. Germline values: CDR1 WSHSY, CDR2 SAAADI. Trimming cost V 6 bases and J 3 bases; bases outside gene matches: 14. The CDR3 bases are TGCGCCAGCAGGGAACGACTAGCGGGACCCCCCAAGACAGATACGCAGTATTTT. It is translated as CASRERLAGPPKTDTQYF.

This clone was seen once. The J gene is TRBJ1-5, the V gene TRBV24-1; tentatively, D is TRBD1 (6 bases). This CDR3 has 14 amino acids. Trimming removed 5 bases at V and 1 base at J, with 8 bases between. In germline, CDR1 is KGHDR, CDR2 SFDVKD. The CDR3 sequence is CATSAGGSNQPQHF. The CDR3 DNA sequence: TGTGCCACCAGTGCGGGGGGCAGCAATCAGCCCCAGCATTTT.

The J gene is TRBJ2-7, the V gene TRBV21-1; the D call in the table, TRBD1, was not verified against the DNA. TRBV21-1 is a recognized pseudogene. The CDR3 is made up of 20 amino acids. The CDR3 bases are TGTGCCAGCAGCAAAAGGGGGCCGGGACATCAACCTAATCTGAACTACGAGCAGTACTTC. This translates into CASSKRGPGHQPNLNYEQYF.

V usage is TRBV3-1 (or the pseudogene TRBV3-2) and J usage is TRBJ2-4; a weak D match, TRBD2 (6 bases). Germline CDR1 reads LGHDT; CDR2 reads YNNKEL (reference sequence). The CDR3 extends over 18 amino acids. V gave up 4 bases and J gave up 0 bases, with 19 bases separating them. The CDR3 loop reads CASSRASSGGIAKNIQYF. Written as DNA, the CDR3 is TGTGCCAGCAGCCGAGCAAGCTCGGGCGGGATAGCCAAAAACATTCAGTACTTC.

In the case of this clone: The sample carries other DNA sequences with the same CDR3. CDR3 amino acids: CASSLVTMNTEAFF. CDR3 nucleotides: TGTGCCAGCAGCTTAGTAACAATGAACACTGAAGCTTTCTTT. The J gene is TRBJ1-1, the V gene TRBV11-2, with D unclear. The CDR3 is made up of 14 amino acids. V lost 1 base, J lost 0 bases, and 6 bases lay in between. From germline, CDR1 is SGHAT and CDR2 FQNNGV.

V is TRBV19 and J is TRBJ2-2; D perhaps matches TRBD2 (6 bases). CDR1 LNHDA and CDR2 SQIVND come from the germline V gene (reference sequence). This CDR3 comprises 15 residues. V dropped 3 bases and J dropped 3 bases, with 11 bases sitting between them. The CDR3 here is CASSMDYYYTGELFF. As DNA, the CDR3 is TGTGCCAGTAGTATGGACTACTATTACACCGGGGAGCTGTTTTTT.